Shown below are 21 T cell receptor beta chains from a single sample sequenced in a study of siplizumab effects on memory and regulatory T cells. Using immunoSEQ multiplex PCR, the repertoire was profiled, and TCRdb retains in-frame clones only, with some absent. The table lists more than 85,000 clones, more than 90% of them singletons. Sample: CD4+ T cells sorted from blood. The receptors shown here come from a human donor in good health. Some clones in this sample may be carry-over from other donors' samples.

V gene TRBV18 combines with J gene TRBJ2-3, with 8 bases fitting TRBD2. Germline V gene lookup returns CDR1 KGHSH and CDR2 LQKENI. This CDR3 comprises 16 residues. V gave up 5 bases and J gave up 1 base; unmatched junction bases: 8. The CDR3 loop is CASSSERELGTDTQYF. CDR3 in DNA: TGTGCCAGCTCATCCGAGCGGGAGTTGGGCACAGATACGCAGTATTTT.

The CDR3 coding sequence is TGTGCCAGCAGTTACCTGGGACAAAGCACAGATACGCAGTATTTT. It is translated as CASSYLGQSTDTQYF. V gene TRBV6-5 combines with J gene TRBJ2-3; possible D gene TRBD1, 6 bases. V lost 2 bases and J 0 bases, leaving 9 bases between the germline ends. Germline V lookup: CDR1 MNHEY, CDR2 SVGAGI. The CDR3 consists of 15 residues.

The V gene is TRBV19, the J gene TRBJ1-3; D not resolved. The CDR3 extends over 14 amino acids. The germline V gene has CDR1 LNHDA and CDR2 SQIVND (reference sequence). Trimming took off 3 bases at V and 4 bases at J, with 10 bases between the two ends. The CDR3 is CASSIPGTGNTIYF. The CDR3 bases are TGTGCCAGTAGTATCCCAGGTACAGGAAACACCATATATTTT.

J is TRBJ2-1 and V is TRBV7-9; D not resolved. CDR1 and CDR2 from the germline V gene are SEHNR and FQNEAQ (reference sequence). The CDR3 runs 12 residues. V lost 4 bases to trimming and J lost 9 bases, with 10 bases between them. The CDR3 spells CASSSGPSEQFF. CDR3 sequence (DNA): TGTGCCAGCAGCTCCGGACCTTCTGAGCAGTTCTTC. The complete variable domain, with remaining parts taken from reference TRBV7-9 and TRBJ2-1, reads DTGVSQNPRHKITKRGQNVTFRCDPISEHNRLYWYRQTLGQGPEFLTYFQNEAQLEKSRLLSDRFSAERPKGSFSTLEIQRTEQGDSAMYLCASSSGPSEQFFGPGTRLTVL.

The DNA for the CDR3 is TGCGCCAGCAAGACTAGCGCGAGCTCCTACAATGAGCAGTTCTTC. Encoded protein: CASKTSASSYNEQFF. This chain links TRBV4-1 with TRBJ2-1; TRBD2 matches 8 bases. The junction had 5 bases not matched to a gene; V was cut back by 7 bases and J by 0 bases. The germline V gene encodes CDR1 MGHRA and CDR2 YSYEKL. The CDR3 length is 15 residues.

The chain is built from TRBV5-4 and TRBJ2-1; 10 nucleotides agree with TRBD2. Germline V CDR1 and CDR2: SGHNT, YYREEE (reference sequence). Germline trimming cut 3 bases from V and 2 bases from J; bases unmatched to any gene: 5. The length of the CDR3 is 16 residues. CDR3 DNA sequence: TGTGCCAGCAGCTCGACCGGACTAGCGGCCTACAATGAGCAGTTCTTC. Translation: CASSSTGLAAYNEQFF.

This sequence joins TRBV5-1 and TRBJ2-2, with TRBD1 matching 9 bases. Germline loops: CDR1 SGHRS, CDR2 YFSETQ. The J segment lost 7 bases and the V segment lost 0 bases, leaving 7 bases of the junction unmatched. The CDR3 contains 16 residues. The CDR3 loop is CASSLVVQGANGELFF. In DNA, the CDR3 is TGCGCCAGCAGCTTGGTAGTACAGGGGGCAAACGGGGAGCTGTTTTTT. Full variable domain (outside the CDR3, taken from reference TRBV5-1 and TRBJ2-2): KAGVTQTPRYLIKTRGQQVTLSCSPISGHRSVSWYQQTPGQGLQFLFEYFSETQRNKGNFPGRFSGRQFSNSRSEMNVSTLELGDSALYLCASSLVVQGANGELFFGEGSRLTVL.

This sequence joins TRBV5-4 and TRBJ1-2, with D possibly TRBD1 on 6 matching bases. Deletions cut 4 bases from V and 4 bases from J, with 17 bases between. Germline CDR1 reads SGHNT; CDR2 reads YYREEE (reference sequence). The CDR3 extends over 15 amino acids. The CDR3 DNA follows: TGTGCCAGCAGCCCGGTGGGTCAGGGGTTCTATGGCTACACCTTC. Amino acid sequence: CASSPVGQGFYGYTF.

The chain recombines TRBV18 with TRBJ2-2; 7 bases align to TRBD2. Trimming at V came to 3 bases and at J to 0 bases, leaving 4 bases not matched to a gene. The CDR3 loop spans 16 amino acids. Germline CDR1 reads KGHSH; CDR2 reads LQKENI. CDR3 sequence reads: CASSPSGRTNTGELFF. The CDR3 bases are TGTGCCAGCTCACCCTCCGGGAGGACGAACACCGGGGAGCTGTTTTTT. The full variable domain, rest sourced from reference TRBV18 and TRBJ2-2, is NAGVMQNPRHLVRRRGQEARLRCSPMKGHSHVYWYRQLPEEGLKFMVYLQKENIIDESGMPKERFSAEFPKEGPSILRIQQVVRGDSAAYFCASSPSGRTNTGELFFGEGSRLTVL.

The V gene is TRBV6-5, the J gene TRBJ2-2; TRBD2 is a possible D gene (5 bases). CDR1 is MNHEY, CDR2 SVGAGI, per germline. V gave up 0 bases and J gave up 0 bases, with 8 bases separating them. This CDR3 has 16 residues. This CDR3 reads CASSYSPGSNTGELFF. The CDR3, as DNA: TGTGCCAGCAGTTACTCTCCGGGGTCGAACACCGGGGAGCTGTTTTTT.

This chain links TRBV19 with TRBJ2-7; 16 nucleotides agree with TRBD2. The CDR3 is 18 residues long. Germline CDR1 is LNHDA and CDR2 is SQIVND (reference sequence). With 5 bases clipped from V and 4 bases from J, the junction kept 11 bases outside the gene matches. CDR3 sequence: CASSASGTSGRARYEQYF. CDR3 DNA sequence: TGTGCCAGTAGTGCCTCCGGGACTAGCGGGAGGGCCAGGTACGAGCAGTACTTC. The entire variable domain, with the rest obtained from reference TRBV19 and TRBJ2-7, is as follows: DGGITQSPKYLFRKEGQNVTLSCEQNLNHDAMYWYRQDPGQGLRLIYYSQIVNDFQKGDIAEGYSVSREKKESFPLTVTSAQKNPTAFYLCASSASGTSGRARYEQYFGPGTRLTVT.

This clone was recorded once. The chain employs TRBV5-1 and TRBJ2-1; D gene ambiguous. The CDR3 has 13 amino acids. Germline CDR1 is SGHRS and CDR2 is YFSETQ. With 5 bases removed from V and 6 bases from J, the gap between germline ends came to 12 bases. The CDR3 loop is CASRNGSGNEQFF. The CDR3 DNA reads TGCGCCAGCAGAAACGGCTCGGGCAATGAGCAGTTCTTC. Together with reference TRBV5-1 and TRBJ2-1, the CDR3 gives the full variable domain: KAGVTQTPRYLIKTRGQQVTLSCSPISGHRSVSWYQQTPGQGLQFLFEYFSETQRNKGNFPGRFSGRQFSNSRSEMNVSTLELGDSALYLCASRNGSGNEQFFGPGTRLTVL.

The CDR3 nucleotides read TGTGCCTGGAATCTGTTCACAGATACGCAGTATTTT. Its protein is CAWNLFTDTQYF. The chain recombines TRBV30 with TRBJ2-3; D uncertain. This CDR3 spans 12 amino acids. Trimming left V 4 bases short and J 2 bases short, with 7 bases between. The germline CDR1 and CDR2 sequences are GTSNPN and SVGIG (reference sequence).

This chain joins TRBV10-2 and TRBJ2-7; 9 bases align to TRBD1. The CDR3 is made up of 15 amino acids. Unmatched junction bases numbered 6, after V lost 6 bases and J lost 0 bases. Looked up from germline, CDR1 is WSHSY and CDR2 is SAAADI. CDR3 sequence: CASRRQGDNSYEQYF. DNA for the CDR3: TGCGCCAGCAGACGACAGGGGGACAACTCCTACGAGCAGTACTTC.

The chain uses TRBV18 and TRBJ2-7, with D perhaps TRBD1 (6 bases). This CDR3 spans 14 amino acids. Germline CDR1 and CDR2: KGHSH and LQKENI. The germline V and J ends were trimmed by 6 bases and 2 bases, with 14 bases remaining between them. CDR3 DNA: TGTGCCAGCTCTCGCGGACAGTTCCCCTACGAGCAGTACTTC. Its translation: CASSRGQFPYEQYF.

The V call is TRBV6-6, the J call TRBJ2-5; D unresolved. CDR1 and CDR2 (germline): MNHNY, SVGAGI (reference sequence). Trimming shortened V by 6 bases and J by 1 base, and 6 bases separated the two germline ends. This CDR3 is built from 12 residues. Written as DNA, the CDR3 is TGTGCCAGCAGGTCGCCCCAAGAGACCCAGTACTTC. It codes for CASRSPQETQYF.

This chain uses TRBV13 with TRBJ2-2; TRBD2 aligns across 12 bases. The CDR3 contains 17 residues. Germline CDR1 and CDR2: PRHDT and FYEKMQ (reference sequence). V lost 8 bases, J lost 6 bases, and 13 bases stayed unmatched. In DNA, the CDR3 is TGTGCCAGCTCAGCCGCTAGCGGGAGGGCCCTCGCCGGGGAGCTGTTTTTT. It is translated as CASSAASGRALAGELFF.

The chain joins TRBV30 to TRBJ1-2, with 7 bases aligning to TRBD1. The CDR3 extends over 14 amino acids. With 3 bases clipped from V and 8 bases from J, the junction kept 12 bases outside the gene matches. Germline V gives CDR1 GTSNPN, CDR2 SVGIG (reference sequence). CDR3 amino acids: CAWSLRDRAPGYTF. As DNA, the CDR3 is TGTGCCTGGAGCCTCCGCGACAGGGCGCCGGGCTACACCTTC.

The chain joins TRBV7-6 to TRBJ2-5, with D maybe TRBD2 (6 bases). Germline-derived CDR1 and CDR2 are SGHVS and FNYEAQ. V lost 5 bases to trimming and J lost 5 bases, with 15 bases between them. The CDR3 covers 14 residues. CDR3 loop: CASSQGPGRETQYF. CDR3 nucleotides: TGTGCCAGCAGCCAGGGACCTGGGAGGGAGACCCAGTACTTC.

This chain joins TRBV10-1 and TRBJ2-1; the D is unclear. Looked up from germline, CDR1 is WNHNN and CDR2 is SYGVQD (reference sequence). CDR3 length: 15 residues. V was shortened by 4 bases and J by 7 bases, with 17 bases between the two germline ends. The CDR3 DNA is TGCGCCAGCAGTGTCAGTCCGAACGTGGGTAATGAGCAGTTCTTC. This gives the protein CASSVSPNVGNEQFF.

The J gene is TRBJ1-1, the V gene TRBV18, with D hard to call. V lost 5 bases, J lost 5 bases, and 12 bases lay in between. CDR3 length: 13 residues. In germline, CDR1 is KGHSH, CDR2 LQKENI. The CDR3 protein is CASSIKEGTEAFF. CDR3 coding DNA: TGTGCCAGCTCAATTAAGGAAGGGACTGAAGCTTTCTTT.